This T cell receptor (beta chain) stems from a study of T cell responses to AZD1222 COVID-19 vaccine. Using immunoSEQ multiplex PCR, the repertoire was profiled, and TCRdb retains in-frame clones only, with some absent. The sample carries more than 150,000 clones, approximately 90% recorded once. The CDR3 length is 13 residues. The ends were cut back, 1 base at V and 3 bases at J, with 7 bases in the middle. The chain combines TRBV12-3 or TRBV12-4 with TRBJ2-7, with no clear D. The sequences come from peripheral blood, collected on day 0 of AZD1222 vaccination. The receptor comes from an adult in good health. Written as DNA, the CDR3 is TGTGCCAGCAGTTTAGAGAGATACTACGAGCAGTACTTC. Protein sequence: CASSLERYYEQYF.